The 25 T cell receptor beta chains below were found in one sample sequenced in a study of T cells in Graves' hyperthyroidism and ophthalmopathy. Amplification targeted TCR beta CDR3 regions from RNA transcripts. RT-PCR in the first round (using the HTBI primer set) targeted the TCR CDR3. TCRdb analysed the multiplex PCR reads with MiXCR anew, one entry per CDR3 protein. This sample has a few hundred thousand distinct CDR3 sequences; less than 15% occur once, and the top ten carry around 9.2%. Specimen: blood. The origin of the receptors is a woman in her late teens or twenties with Graves' hyperthyroidism.

This clonotype came up many times. The chain is built from TRBV27 and TRBJ1-5; 7 bases fit TRBD1. The CDR3 has 16 amino acids. The ends lost 5 bases at V and 9 bases at J; junction bases unmatched: 16. Per the germline V gene, CDR1 is MNHEY and CDR2 is SMNVEV (reference sequence). The CDR3 loop reads CASSPRPRQGPWPQHF. The DNA of the CDR3 is TGTGCCAGCAGTCCACGACCAAGACAGGGTCCTTGGCCCCAGCATTTT.

There are many counts of this clonotype. The J gene is TRBJ2-3, the V gene TRBV4-3; 13 nucleotides match TRBD2. Germline loops: CDR1 LGHNA, CDR2 YSLEER. Unmatched junction bases numbered 7, after V lost 0 bases and J lost 4 bases. CDR3 length: 18 amino acids. The CDR3 DNA reads as TGCGCCAGCAGCCAAGACACTAGGACTAGCGGGAGCTCAGATACGCAGTATTTT. It translates to CASSQDTRTSGSSDTQYF.

This clonotype was observed many times. The chain employs TRBV28 and TRBJ1-5; 9 bases align to TRBD1. The germline V gene encodes CDR1 MDHEN and CDR2 SYDVKM. Trimming cost V 5 bases and J 7 bases; bases outside gene matches: 9. This CDR3 contains 15 residues. CDR3: CASSGTGTGFQPQHF. The CDR3 DNA reads as TGTGCCAGCAGTGGAACCGGGACAGGGTTCCAGCCCCAGCATTTT.

The chain has TRBV6-1 and TRBJ2-7; D remains unclear. V gave up 8 bases and J gave up 2 bases, with 13 bases separating them. Germline V gene lookup returns CDR1 MNHNS and CDR2 SASEGT. This CDR3 has 13 amino acids. This chain's CDR3 is CASYTDLTYEQYF. CDR3 coding DNA: TGTGCCAGCTACACCGACCTCACCTACGAGCAGTACTTC.

At least ten counts were recorded for this clonotype. The chain has TRBV5-1 and TRBJ1-1, with a tentative D call TRBD1 (5 bases). The germline V gene has CDR1 SGHRS and CDR2 YFSETQ. The CDR3 runs 14 residues. Trimming stripped 0 bases from V and 5 bases from J, with 11 bases between. The CDR3 reads CASSLGQRGTEAFF. CDR3 nucleotide sequence: TGCGCCAGCAGCTTGGGACAGCGGGGAACTGAAGCTTTCTTT.

This clonotype was found many times. The chain recombines TRBV6-1 with TRBJ2-2, with D unresolved. The CDR3 is 16 residues long. Germline assignment: CDR1 MNHNS and CDR2 SASEGT. Trimming removed 1 base at V and 5 bases at J, with 14 bases between. CDR3 protein: CASSEVGRAGTGELFF. The CDR3 region has the DNA TGTGCCAGCAGTGAAGTTGGTAGGGCCGGGACCGGGGAGCTGTTTTTT.

This clonotype was picked up many times. This sequence joins TRBV7-9 and TRBJ1-1; 8 bases match TRBD1. Germline values: CDR1 SEHNR, CDR2 FQNEAQ (reference sequence). The V and J ends lost 6 bases and 4 bases, in that order; junction bases with no gene match: 10. CDR3 length: 15 amino acids. CDR3 nucleotides: TGTGCCAGCAGGAGCAGGGGGCTCGGGGTCACTGAAGCTTTCTTT. This codes for CASRSRGLGVTEAFF.

This CDR3 is CSARDWRGGTDTQYF. CDR3 coding DNA: TGCAGTGCTAGAGATTGGCGGGGGGGAACAGATACGCAGTATTTT. The chain employs TRBV20-1 and TRBJ2-3, with 9 bases matching TRBD2. The V segment lost 0 bases and the J segment 3 bases; nucleotides outside the gene matches: 4. This CDR3 spans 15 amino acids. Germline-derived CDR1 and CDR2 are DFQATT and SNEGSKA (reference sequence).

Concerning this clonotype itself: A much larger clone differs from this one at a single base, so this may be a read error. This chain joins TRBV11-2 and TRBJ2-1; 8 bases fit TRBD1. With 2 bases clipped from V and 8 bases from J, the junction kept 14 bases outside the gene matches. The CDR3 covers 17 residues. The germline V gene encodes CDR1 SGHAT and CDR2 FQNNGV. The CDR3 region is CASSLLPWGQDFDEQFF. Here the CDR3 DNA reads TGTGCCAGCAGCTTACTCCCCTGGGGACAGGATTTCGATGAGCAGTTCTTC.

The chain uses TRBV25-1 and TRBJ1-2; no firm D call. CDR3 length: 13 amino acids. V dropped 5 bases and J dropped 8 bases, with 15 bases sitting between them. Germline V lookup: CDR1 MGHDK, CDR2 SYGVNS. The CDR3 loop is CASSRQALGGYTF. The CDR3 bases are TGTGCCAGCAGTAGGCAGGCCCTAGGGGGCTACACCTTC.

With regard to this clonotype: This could be a read error, since a much larger clone is one nucleotide away. The J gene is TRBJ2-7, the V gene TRBV10-3; tentatively, D is TRBD1 (6 bases). This CDR3 spans 14 amino acids. Trimming cost V 5 bases and J 3 bases, with 14 bases left between them. Germline values: CDR1 ENHRY, CDR2 SYGVKD. Here the CDR3 DNA reads TGTGCCATCAGTTTACAGGGACGGATCTACGAGCAGTACTTC. This sequence encodes CAISLQGRIYEQYF.

In the case of this clonotype: A much larger clonotype is one base distant, so this may be a read error. The V gene is TRBV30, the J gene TRBJ2-5; 8 bases line up with TRBD2. Germline assignment: CDR1 GTSNPN and CDR2 SVGIG (reference sequence). Trimming cost V 2 bases and J 2 bases; bases outside gene matches: 10. This CDR3 has 16 amino acids. CDR3 sequence (DNA): TGTGCCTGGAGTCCCGCCGGGAGGGGGGGGCAAGAGACCCAGTACTTC. Translated: CAWSPAGRGGQETQYF.

This clonotype was detected ten times or more. The CDR3 spells CASSLLTGGGSEKLFF. The CDR3 DNA sequence: TGTGCCAGCAGCTTGTTGACAGGGGGCGGTAGCGAAAAACTGTTTTTT. The chain links TRBV7-8 to TRBJ1-4; TRBD1 agrees at 10 bases. Germline V gene data show CDR1 as SGHVS and CDR2 as FQNEAQ. J was trimmed by 8 bases and V by 3 bases; bases with no gene match: 9. This CDR3 has 16 amino acids. Combining the CDR3 with reference TRBV7-8 and TRBJ1-4 gives the whole variable domain GAGVSQSPRYKVAKRGQDVALRCDPISGHVSLFWYQQALGQGPEFLTYFQNEAQLDKSGLPSDRFFAERPEGSVSTLKIQRTQQEDSAVYLCASSLLTGGGSEKLFFGSGTQLSVL.

There are many counts of this clonotype. V gene TRBV6-2 or TRBV6-3 combines with J gene TRBJ1-1; D is ambiguous. The V and J ends lost 2 bases and 3 bases respectively, with 4 bases between them. Germline loops: CDR1 MNHEY, CDR2 SVGEGT. The CDR3 has 12 residues. CDR3 residues: CASSYGYTEAFF. The DNA of the CDR3 is TGTGCCAGCAGTTACGGGTACACTGAAGCTTTCTTT.

This clonotype came up many times. This chain joins TRBV7-2 and TRBJ1-1; D unclear. The CDR3 sequence is 17 residues long. From germline, CDR1 is SGHTA and CDR2 FQGNSA. Trimming cost V 6 bases and J 1 base, with 21 bases left between them. This CDR3 reads CASRRRLILKGNTEAFF. Written as DNA, the CDR3 is TGTGCCAGCAGACGAAGGTTAATCTTAAAGGGGAACACTGAAGCTTTCTTT. The variable domain in full, with the rest retrieved from reference TRBV7-2 and TRBJ1-1, is GAGVSQSPSNKVTEKGKDVELRCDPISGHTALYWYRQSLGQGLEFLIYFQGNSAPDKSGLPSDRFSAERTGGSVSTLTIQRTQQEDSAVYLCASRRRLILKGNTEAFFGQGTRLTVV.

This clonotype has at least ten counts. The V gene is TRBV5-1, the J gene TRBJ2-3; D is tentatively TRBD1 or TRBD2 (5 bases each). CDR1 and CDR2 from the germline V gene are SGHRS and YFSETQ. This CDR3 region has 14 residues. V gave up 7 bases and J gave up 2 bases, with 14 bases separating them. The CDR3 DNA follows: TGCGCCAGCGGGGGTGGGACGTACACAGATACGCAGTATTTT. Translating it yields CASGGGTYTDTQYF.

V and J are TRBV7-3 and TRBJ2-3; 8 nucleotides match TRBD2. Germline assignment: CDR1 SGHTA and CDR2 FQGTGA. V trimming: 5 bases; J trimming: 2 bases; junction bases outside the gene matches: 9. The CDR3 spans 16 residues. The CDR3 nucleotides are TGTGCCAGCAGCCCCTACCCACTAGCGGACACAGATACGCAGTATTTT. Translation gives CASSPYPLADTDTQYF.

This clonotype was seen only a few times. This chain connects TRBV20-1 to TRBJ1-2; D is ambiguous. This CDR3 spans 14 amino acids. Trimming shortened V by 2 bases and J by 4 bases, and 14 bases separated the two germline ends. Germline CDR1 DFQATT, CDR2 SNEGSKA (reference sequence). In DNA, the CDR3 is TGCAGTGCTAGATCCGACGGGAAACCCTATGGCTACACCTTC. It is translated as CSARSDGKPYGYTF.

This clonotype was observed a handful of times. J is TRBJ2-1 and V is TRBV6-1; tentatively, D is TRBD1 or TRBD2 (5 bases each). Germline V CDR1 and CDR2: MNHNS, SASEGT. V lost 4 bases and J lost 0, with 10 bases in between. The CDR3 is 15 residues long. The CDR3 reads CASSAGGSSYNEQFF. In nucleotides, the CDR3 is TGTGCCAGCAGTGCTGGGGGTAGCTCCTACAATGAGCAGTTCTTC.

At least ten counts were recorded for this clonotype. V and J are TRBV19 and TRBJ1-1; no definite D call. Germline CDR1 and CDR2: LNHDA and SQIVND (reference sequence). Trimming cost V 3 bases and J 5 bases, with 13 bases left between them. The CDR3 contains 14 residues. The DNA of the CDR3 is TGTGCCAGTAGTATCGGCGGACTGTTTACTGAAGCTTTCTTT. Translation gives CASSIGGLFTEAFF.

This clonotype was seen ten or more times. The chain combines TRBV27 with TRBJ1-2; unclear D gene. This CDR3 spans 11 amino acids. CDR1 and CDR2 (germline): MNHEY, SMNVEV (reference sequence). V was pared by 8 bases and J by 9 bases, with 13 bases between. The CDR3, as DNA: TGTGCCAGCGAGGAGGCCGGACGCTACACCTTC. Translating it yields CASEEAGRYTF.

Remarks on this clonotype: A much larger clone differs from this one at a single base, so this may be a read error. The genes are TRBV4-1 and TRBJ1-5; no firm D call. The CDR3 totals 16 residues. Germline V CDR1 and CDR2: MGHRA, YSYEKL. The CDR3: CASRQEYTASPQPQHF. The CDR3 region has the DNA TGCGCCAGCAGGCAAGAATACACAGCCTCCCCTCAGCCCCAGCATTTT.

This clonotype has a count of ten or more. The chain couples TRBV11-2 to TRBJ1-2, with D perhaps matching TRBD1 (6 bases). Per germline, CDR1 SGHAT and CDR2 FQNNGV. Deletions cut 2 bases from V and 2 bases from J, with 12 bases between. The CDR3 has 15 amino acids. CDR3 bases: TGTGCCAGCAGCTTATCGGACAGCGCAAACTATGGCTACACCTTC. Amino acid sequence: CASSLSDSANYGYTF.

This chain joins TRBV5-1 and TRBJ1-2; TRBD1 is a possible D gene (6 bases). CDR1 is SGHRS and CDR2 is YFSETQ in the germline V gene. The V and J ends lost 2 bases and 2 bases respectively, with 13 bases between them. The length of the CDR3 is 15 residues. CDR3 in DNA: TGCGCCAGCAGCTTCAAACTCGGGGGCAACTATGGCTACACCTTC. It specifies CASSFKLGGNYGYTF.

This clonotype was observed at least ten times. The genes are TRBV2 and TRBJ2-7; a possible D gene is TRBD2 (5 bases). V was trimmed by 7 bases and J by 3 bases, leaving 7 bases between them. The CDR3 length is 11 residues. Germline CDR1 and CDR2: SNHLY and FYNNEI. The CDR3 DNA reads TGTGCCAGCAATCGGGACTACGAGCAGTACTTC. Translated, it gives CASNRDYEQYF.